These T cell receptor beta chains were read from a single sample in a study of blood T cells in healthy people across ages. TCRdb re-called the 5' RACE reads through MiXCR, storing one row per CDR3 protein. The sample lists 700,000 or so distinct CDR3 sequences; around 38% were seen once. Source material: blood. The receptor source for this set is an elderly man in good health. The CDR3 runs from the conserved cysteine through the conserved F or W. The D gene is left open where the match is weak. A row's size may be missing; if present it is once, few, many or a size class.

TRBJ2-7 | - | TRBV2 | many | TGTGCCAGCATGGCCGGGAGTCTCAACGAGCAGTACTTC | CASMAGSLNEQYF
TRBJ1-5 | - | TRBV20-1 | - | TGCAGTGCTGGCAAGGCAGGGCCCTCTCAGCCCCAGCATTTT | CSAGKAGPSQPQHF
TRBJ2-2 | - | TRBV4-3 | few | TGCGCCAGCAGCCAAGACTTGGGGGGCCGGGAGCTGTTTTTT | CASSQDLGGRELFF
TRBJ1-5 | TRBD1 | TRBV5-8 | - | TGTGCCAGCAAGCAGACAGGGCTTGGCAATCAGCCCCAGCATTTT | CASKQTGLGNQPQHF
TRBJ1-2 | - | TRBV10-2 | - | TGCGCCAGCAGTGAGTCGGGGGGCCTTGCCCTTAACTATGGCTACACCTTC | CASSESGGLALNYGYTF
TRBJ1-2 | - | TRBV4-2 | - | TGTGCCAGCCGAGCATCGGGAGGCGGCTACACCTTC | CASRASGGGYTF
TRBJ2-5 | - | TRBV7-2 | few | TGTGCCAGCAGCTCCGCAGCTTGGCGGGAGACCCAGTACTTC | CASSSAAWRETQYF
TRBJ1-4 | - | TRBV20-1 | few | TGCAGTGCTAGACCTACGCGGGGGGGACCAACTAATGAAAAACTGTTTTTT | CSARPTRGGPTNEKLFF
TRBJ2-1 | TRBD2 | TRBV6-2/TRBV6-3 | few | TGTGCCAGCAGCCCTAGCGGGAGCGATGAGCAGTTCTTC | CASSPSGSDEQFF
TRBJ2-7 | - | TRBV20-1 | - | TGCAGTGCTACTGGGTCCGGCTCCTACGAGCAGTACTTC | CSATGSGSYEQYF
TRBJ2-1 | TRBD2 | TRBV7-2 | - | TGTGCCAGCAGCTCCCGATCCGGGGGTAGCGGGGGAAGATACGAGCAGTTCTTC | CASSSRSGGSGGRYEQFF
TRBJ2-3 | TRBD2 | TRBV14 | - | TGTGCCAGCAGCCAGAGAGGCCTAGCGGGAGGGGATACGCGGTATTTT | CASSQRGLAGGDTRYF
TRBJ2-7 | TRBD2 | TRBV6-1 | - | TGTGCCAGCAGTCCGCTCAGGACTAGCGGATACGAGCAGTACTTC | CASSPLRTSGYEQYF
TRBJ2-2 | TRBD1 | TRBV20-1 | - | TGCAGTGCCCCCGTGGGACAGGGGGGCATGACCGGGGAGCTGTTTTTT | CSAPVGQGGMTGELFF
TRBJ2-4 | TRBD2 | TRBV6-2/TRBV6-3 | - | TGTGCCAGCACCGGACAAGCGGGGATAGCCAAAAACATTCAGTACTTC | CASTGQAGIAKNIQYF
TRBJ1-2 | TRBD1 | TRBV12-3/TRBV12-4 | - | TGTGCCAGCAGCCTCGACAGGGGGAGAGAGTATGGCTACACCTTC | CASSLDRGREYGYTF
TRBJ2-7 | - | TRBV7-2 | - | TGTGCCAGCAGCCCAACGCTCACGGGAAGCTCCTACGAGCGGTACTTC | CASSPTLTGSSYERYF
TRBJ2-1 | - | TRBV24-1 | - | TGTGCCACCAGTGCTAACCCAGGGCATGAGCAGTTCTTC | CATSANPGHEQFF
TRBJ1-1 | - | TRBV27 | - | TGTGCCAGCAGCCCCTGGGGGGAAGTGAACACTGAAGCTTTCTTT | CASSPWGEVNTEAFF
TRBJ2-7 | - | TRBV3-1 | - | TGTGCCAGCAGCGAATACGGTGGGGGGACCTACGAGCAGTACTTC | CASSEYGGGTYEQYF
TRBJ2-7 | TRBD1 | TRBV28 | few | TGTGCCAGCAACCCCCTCGGGACAGCCTCCTACGAGCAGTACTTC | CASNPLGTASYEQYF
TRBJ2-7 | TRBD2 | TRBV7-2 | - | TGTGCCAGCAGCTTTGATGGACTAGCGAACCACAATGAGCAGTACTTC | CASSFDGLANHNEQYF
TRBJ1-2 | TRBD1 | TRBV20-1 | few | TGCAGTGCTAGAGGACAGGGGGCAACCCATGGCTACACCTTC | CSARGQGATHGYTF
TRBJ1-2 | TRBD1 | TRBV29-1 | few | TGCAGCGTCACAAAGACAGGGGGGTCTAATGGCTACACCTTC | CSVTKTGGSNGYTF
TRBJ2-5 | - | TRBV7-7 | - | TGTGCTAGCAGCTTTGGGCAGGGTCAGGAGACCCAGTACTTC | CASSFGQGQETQYF
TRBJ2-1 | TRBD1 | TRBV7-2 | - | TGTGCCAGCAGCGGCTCCGGGACAGGGGAGACCCAGTTCTTC | CASSGSGTGETQFF
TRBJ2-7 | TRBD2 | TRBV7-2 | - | TGTGCCAGCAGCTTAGTACTAGCGAGTAAGAATGAGCAGTACTTC | CASSLVLASKNEQYF
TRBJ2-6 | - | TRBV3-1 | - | TGTGCCAGCAGCCAAGGATCAGGTTCTGGGGCCAACGTCCTGACTTTC | CASSQGSGSGANVLTF
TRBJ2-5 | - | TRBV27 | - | TGTGCCAGCAGTTTATCCCCGACGGGCGTTAGATCGCATGAGCAGTACTTC | CASSLSPTGVRSHEQYF
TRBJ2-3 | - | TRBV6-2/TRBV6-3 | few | TGTGCCAGCACCCAGGGGCTACCTAGCACAGATACGCAGTATTTT | CASTQGLPSTDTQYF
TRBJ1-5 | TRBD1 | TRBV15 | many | TGTGCCACCAGCGAAGGACAGGGAGATCAGCCCCAGCATTTT | CATSEGQGDQPQHF
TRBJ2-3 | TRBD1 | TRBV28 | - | TGTGCCAGCAGTTTAGAACAGGGGGCTAGCACAGATACGCAGTATTTT | CASSLEQGASTDTQYF
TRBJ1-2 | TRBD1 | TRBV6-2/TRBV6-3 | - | TGTGCCAGCAGGTCCACAGGGGCGGCCTATGGCTACACCTTC | CASRSTGAAYGYTF
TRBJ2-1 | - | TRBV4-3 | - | TGCGCCAGCAGCCAAGTTGGGGCAGGGCCCAATGAGCAGTTCTTC | CASSQVGAGPNEQFF
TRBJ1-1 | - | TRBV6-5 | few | TGTGCCAGCAGTTCCGGGGTCCATGGTGGCACTGAAGCTTTCTTT | CASSSGVHGGTEAFF
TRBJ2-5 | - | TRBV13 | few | TGTGCCAGCAGCTTAGGCCCGGGGACTCAAGAGACCCAGTACTTC | CASSLGPGTQETQYF
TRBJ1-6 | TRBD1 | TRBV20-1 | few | TGCAGTGCCCCGGACAGGGCGTCCTATAATTCACCCCTCCACTTT | CSAPDRASYNSPLHF
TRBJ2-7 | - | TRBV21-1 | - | TGTGCCAGCAGGACCCCCTTGGCATGGATGGGCTACGAGCAGTACTTC | CASRTPLAWMGYEQYF
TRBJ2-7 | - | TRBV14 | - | TGTGCCAGCAGCGCGGAGTCCTACAATGAGCAGTACTTC | CASSAESYNEQYF
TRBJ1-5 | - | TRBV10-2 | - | TGCGCCAGCAGTGCAGTAGGGGCGGATCAGCCCCAGCATTTT | CASSAVGADQPQHF
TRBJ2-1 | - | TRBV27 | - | TGTGCCAGCAGAAGTATCGGTGAGCAGTTCTTC | CASRSIGEQFF
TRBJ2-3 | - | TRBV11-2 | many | TGTGCCAGCAGCACCCGGACAGTCGCAGATACGCAGTATTTT | CASSTRTVADTQYF
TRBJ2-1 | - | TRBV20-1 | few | TGCAGTGCTAGCGCCCAGATCTCCTACAATGAGCAGTTCTTC | CSASAQISYNEQFF
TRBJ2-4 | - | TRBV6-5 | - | TGTGCCAGCAGTCGACTGGACTTAGCCAAAAACATTCAGTACTTC | CASSRLDLAKNIQYF
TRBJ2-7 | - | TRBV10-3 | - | TGTGCCATCAGTGAGCTGGGTGAGAGCTCCTACGAGCAGTACTTC | CAISELGESSYEQYF
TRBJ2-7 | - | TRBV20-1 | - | TGCAGTGCTAGAGATCGGCACGACTACGAGCAGTACTTC | CSARDRHDYEQYF
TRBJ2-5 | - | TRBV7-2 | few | TGTGCCAGCAGCATTAAAAAGGGGGTCGAGACCCAGTACTTC | CASSIKKGVETQYF
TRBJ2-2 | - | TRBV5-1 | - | TGCGCCAGCATGAGGGATCTCACCGGGGAGCTGTTTTTT | CASMRDLTGELFF
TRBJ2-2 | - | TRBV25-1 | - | TGTGCCAGCAGTGAACAGCGGGTGAACACCGGGGAGCTGTTTTTT | CASSEQRVNTGELFF
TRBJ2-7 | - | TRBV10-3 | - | TGTGCCATCAGAAGACAGGCTACGGGCATTCCCTACGAGCAGTACTTC | CAIRRQATGIPYEQYF
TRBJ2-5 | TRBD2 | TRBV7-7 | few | TGTGCTAGCAGCTTGTGGCGGGAGGAACAAGAGACCCAGTACTTC | CASSLWREEQETQYF
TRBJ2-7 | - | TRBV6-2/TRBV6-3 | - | TGTGCCAGCACCAAGAGGGGGAAGTACGAGCAGTACTTC | CASTKRGKYEQYF
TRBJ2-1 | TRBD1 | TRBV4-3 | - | TGCGCCAGCAGCCAAGAAAATCCCGGGACAGGGTGGGTCAATGAGCAGTTCTTC | CASSQENPGTGWVNEQFF
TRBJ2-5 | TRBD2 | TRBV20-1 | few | TGCAGTGCTACCCAGGGACTAGCGGCTCAGTTGGCAGAGACCCAGTACTTC | CSATQGLAAQLAETQYF
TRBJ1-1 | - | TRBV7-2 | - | TGTGCCAGCAGCTTCACAGGGTTCAGCGCTGAAGCTTTCTTT | CASSFTGFSAEAFF
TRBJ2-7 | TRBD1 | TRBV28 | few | TGTGCCAGCGGCGGGACAGGTGCTCCCTCCTACGAGCAGTACTTC | CASGGTGAPSYEQYF
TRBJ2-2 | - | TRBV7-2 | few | TGTGCCAGCAGCCCCGTCTCCATCACCGGGGAGCTGTTTTTT | CASSPVSITGELFF
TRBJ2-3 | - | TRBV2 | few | TGTGCCAGCAGTGAATCCAAGGGTCACACACATACGCAGTATTTT | CASSESKGHTHTQYF
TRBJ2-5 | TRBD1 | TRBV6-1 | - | TGTGCCAGCAGCAAACAGGGGCAACAAGAGACCCAGTACTTC | CASSKQGQQETQYF